This record concerns one T cell receptor (beta chain) sequence. The PCR had 60 Vbeta and 13 Jbeta primers. Clones were sequenced by immunoSEQ multiplex PCR, and TCRdb holds only the in-frame ones, with some missing. This table holds some 190,000 clones, 70% to 80% found once. The V end lost 0 bases, the J end lost 3 bases, and 7 bases lay between the germline ends. This CDR3 is built from 14 residues. The germline V gene encodes CDR1 SGHKS and CDR2 YYEKEE (reference sequence). This sample is part of a study of cytomegalovirus exposure and HLA in healthy donors. The sequencing sample was made of PBMCs. The chain joins TRBV5-5 to TRBJ1-5; a possible D gene is TRBD1 (5 bases). This TCR came from a woman in her fifties or sixties in good health and CMV-seronegative. The CDR3 DNA reads TGTGCCAGCAGCTTGGCAGGGAACAATCAGCCCCAGCATTTT. It specifies CASSLAGNNQPQHF.